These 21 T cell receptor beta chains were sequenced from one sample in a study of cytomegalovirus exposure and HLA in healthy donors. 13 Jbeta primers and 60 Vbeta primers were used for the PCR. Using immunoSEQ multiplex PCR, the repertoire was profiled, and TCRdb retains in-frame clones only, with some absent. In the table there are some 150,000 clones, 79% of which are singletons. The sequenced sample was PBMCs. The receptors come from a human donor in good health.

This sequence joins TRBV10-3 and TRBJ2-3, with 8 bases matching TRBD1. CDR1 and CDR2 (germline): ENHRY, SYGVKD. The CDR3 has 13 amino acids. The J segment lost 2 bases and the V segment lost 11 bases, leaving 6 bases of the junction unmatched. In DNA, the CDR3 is TGTGCCTTCCAGGACAGGGTCACAGATACGCAGTATTTT. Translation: CAFQDRVTDTQYF.

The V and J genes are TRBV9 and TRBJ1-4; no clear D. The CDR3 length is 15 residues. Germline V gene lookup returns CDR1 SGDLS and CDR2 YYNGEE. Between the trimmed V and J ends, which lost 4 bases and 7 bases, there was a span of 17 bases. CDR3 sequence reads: CASSPREGLSEKLFF. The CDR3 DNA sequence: TGTGCCAGCAGCCCGAGGGAGGGCTTGAGTGAAAAACTGTTTTTT. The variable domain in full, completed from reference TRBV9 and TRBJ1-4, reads DSGVTQTPKHLITATGQRVTLRCSPRSGDLSVYWYQQSLDQGLQFLIQYYNGEERAKGNILERFSAQQFPDLHSELNLSSLELGDSALYFCASSPREGLSEKLFFGSGTQLSVL.

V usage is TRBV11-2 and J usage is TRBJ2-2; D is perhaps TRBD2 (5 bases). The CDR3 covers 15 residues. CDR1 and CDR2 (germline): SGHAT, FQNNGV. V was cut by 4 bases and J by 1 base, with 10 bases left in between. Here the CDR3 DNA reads TGTGCCAGCAGCTCCCCTGCGGGGAACACCGGGGAGCTGTTTTTT. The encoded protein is CASSSPAGNTGELFF.

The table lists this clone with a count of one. This CDR3 is CASSRGQGGSNQPQHF. The CDR3 nucleotides are TGTGCCAGCAGCCGGGGACAGGGTGGGAGCAATCAGCCCCAGCATTTT. V gene TRBV7-2 combines with J gene TRBJ1-5; TRBD1 matches at 9 bases. Losses at the gene ends were 5 bases for V and 1 base for J; bases not matched to a gene: 6. This CDR3 is 16 amino acids long. Germline-derived CDR1 and CDR2 are SGHTA and FQGNSA.

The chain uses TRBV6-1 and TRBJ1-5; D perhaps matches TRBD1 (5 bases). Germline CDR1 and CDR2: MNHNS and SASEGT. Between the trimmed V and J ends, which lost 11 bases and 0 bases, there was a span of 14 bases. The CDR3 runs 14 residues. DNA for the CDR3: TGTGCCGGAAGTCGACAGCTTAGCAATCAGCCCCAGCATTTT. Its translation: CAGSRQLSNQPQHF.

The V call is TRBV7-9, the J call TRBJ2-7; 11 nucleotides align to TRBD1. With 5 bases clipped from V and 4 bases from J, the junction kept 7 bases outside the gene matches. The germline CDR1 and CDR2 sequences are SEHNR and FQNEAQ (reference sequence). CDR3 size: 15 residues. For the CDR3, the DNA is TGTGCCAGCAGCCCCGGGACAGGGGGACCTTACGAGCAGTACTTC. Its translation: CASSPGTGGPYEQYF.

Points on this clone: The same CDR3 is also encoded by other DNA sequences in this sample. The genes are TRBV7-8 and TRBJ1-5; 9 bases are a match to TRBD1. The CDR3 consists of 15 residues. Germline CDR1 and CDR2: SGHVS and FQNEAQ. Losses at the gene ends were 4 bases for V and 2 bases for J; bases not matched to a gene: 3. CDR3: CASSSGQGGNQPQHF. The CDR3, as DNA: TGTGCCAGCAGCTCGGGACAGGGCGGCAATCAGCCCCAGCATTTT.

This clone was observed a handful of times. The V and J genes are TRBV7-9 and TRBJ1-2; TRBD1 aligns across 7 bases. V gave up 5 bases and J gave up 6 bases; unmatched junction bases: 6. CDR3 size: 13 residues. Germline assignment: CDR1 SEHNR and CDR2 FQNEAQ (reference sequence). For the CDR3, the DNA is TGTGCCAGCAGCCCGACAGGGAACCATGGCTACACCTTC. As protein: CASSPTGNHGYTF.

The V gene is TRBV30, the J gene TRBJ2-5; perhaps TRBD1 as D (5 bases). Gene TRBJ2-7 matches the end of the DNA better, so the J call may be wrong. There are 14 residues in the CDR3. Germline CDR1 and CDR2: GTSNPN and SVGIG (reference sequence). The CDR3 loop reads CAWSVRRVIYEQYF. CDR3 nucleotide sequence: TGTGCCTGGAGTGTGCGCAGGGTGATCTACGAGCAGTACTTC.

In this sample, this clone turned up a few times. In nucleotides, the CDR3 is TGTGCCAGCAGTTATAGGTGGGGAGACACCATATATTTT. The encoded protein is CASSYRWGDTIYF. The chain links TRBV6-5 to TRBJ1-3, with D unclear. The CDR3 totals 13 residues. CDR1 is MNHEY and CDR2 is SVGAGI in the germline V gene. Trimming removed 3 bases from V and 8 bases from J, with 11 bases in between.

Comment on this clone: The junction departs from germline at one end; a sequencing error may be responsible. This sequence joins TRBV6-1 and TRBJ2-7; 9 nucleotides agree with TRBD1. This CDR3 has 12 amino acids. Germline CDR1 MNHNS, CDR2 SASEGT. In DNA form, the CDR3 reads TGTGCCTGCAGACAGGGGGTCTACGAGCAGTACTTC. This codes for CACRQGVYEQYF.

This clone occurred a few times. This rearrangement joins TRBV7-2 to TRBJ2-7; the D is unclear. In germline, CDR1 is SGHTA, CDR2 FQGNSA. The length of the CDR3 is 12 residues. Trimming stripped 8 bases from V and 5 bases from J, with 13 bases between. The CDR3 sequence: CASGANRNEQYF. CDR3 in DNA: TGTGCCAGCGGCGCGAACAGAAACGAGCAGTACTTC.

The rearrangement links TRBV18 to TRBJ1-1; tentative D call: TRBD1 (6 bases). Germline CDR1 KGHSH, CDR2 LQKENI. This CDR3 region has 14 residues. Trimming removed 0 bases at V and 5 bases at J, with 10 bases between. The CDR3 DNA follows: TGTGCCAGCTCACCACCCGGCAGGGGAACTGAAGCTTTCTTT. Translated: CASSPPGRGTEAFF.

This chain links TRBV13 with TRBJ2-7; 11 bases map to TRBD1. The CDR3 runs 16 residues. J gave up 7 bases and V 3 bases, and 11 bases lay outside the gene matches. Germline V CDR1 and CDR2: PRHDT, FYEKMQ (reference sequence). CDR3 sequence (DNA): TGTGCCAGCAGCTTTCTCTTCGGGACAGGGGGAGGAGAGCAGTACTTC. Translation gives CASSFLFGTGGGEQYF.

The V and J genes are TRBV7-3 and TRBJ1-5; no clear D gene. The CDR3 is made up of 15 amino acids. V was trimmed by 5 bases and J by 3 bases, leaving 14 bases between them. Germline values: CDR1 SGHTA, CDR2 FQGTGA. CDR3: CASSPVQKPNQPQHF. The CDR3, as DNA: TGTGCCAGCAGCCCCGTGCAGAAACCCAATCAGCCCCAGCATTTT. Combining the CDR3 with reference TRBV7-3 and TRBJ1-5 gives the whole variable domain GAGVSQTPSNKVTEKGKYVELRCDPISGHTALYWYRQSLGQGPEFLIYFQGTGAADDSGLPNDRFFAVRPEGSVSTLKIQRTERGDSAVYLCASSPVQKPNQPQHFGDGTRLSIL.

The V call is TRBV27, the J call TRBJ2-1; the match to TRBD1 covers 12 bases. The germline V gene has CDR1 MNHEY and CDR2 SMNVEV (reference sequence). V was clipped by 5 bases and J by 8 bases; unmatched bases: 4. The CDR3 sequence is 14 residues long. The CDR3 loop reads CASSRGTGGYEQFF. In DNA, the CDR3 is TGTGCCAGCAGTCGGGGGACAGGGGGCTATGAGCAGTTCTTC.

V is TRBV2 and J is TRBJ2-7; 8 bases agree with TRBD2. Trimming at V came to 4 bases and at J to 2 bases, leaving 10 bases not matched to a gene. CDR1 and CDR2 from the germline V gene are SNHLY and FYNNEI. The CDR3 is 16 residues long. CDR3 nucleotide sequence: TGTGCCAGCAGTGTCCTCACTAGCGGATTCCCCTACGAGCAGTACTTC. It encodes CASSVLTSGFPYEQYF.

The CDR3 reads CATSRGQGGNYGYTF. CDR3 sequence (DNA): TGTGCCACCAGCAGGGGACAGGGAGGGAACTATGGCTACACCTTC. This chain uses TRBV15 with TRBJ1-2; TRBD1 matches at 9 bases. This CDR3 spans 15 amino acids. Trimming cost V 3 bases and J 2 bases; bases outside gene matches: 4. The germline CDR1 and CDR2 sequences are LNHNV and YYDKDF (reference sequence).

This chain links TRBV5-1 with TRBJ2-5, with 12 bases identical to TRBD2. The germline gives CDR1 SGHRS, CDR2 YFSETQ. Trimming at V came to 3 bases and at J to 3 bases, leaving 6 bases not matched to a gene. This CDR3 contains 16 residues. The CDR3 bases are TGCGCCAGCAGCTCTCTGGGACTAGCGGGCGAAGAGACCCAGTACTTC. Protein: CASSSLGLAGEETQYF.

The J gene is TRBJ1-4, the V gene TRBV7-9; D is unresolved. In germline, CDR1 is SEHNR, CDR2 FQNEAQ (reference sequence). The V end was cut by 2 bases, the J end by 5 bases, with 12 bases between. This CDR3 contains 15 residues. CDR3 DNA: TGTGCCAGCAGCTTAATGGGTGAGGTGAATGAAAAACTGTTTTTT. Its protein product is CASSLMGEVNEKLFF. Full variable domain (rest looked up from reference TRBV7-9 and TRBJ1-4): DTGVSQNPRHKITKRGQNVTFRCDPISEHNRLYWYRQTLGQGPEFLTYFQNEAQLEKSRLLSDRFSAERPKGSFSTLEIQRTEQGDSAMYLCASSLMGEVNEKLFFGSGTQLSVL.

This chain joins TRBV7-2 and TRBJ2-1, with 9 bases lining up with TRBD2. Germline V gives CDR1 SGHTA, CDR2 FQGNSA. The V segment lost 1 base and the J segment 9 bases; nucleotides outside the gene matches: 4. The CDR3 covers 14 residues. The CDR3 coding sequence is TGTGCCAGCAGCTTAGGCCCAGCGGGGGGTGAGCAGTTCTTC. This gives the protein CASSLGPAGGEQFF.